This record covers a single T cell receptor beta chain. This clone was counted a few times. Its specific antigen is unknown. Base quality data are lacking; no much larger clone is found one base away. According to the germline V gene, CDR1 reads SNHLY and CDR2 reads FYNNEI. The CDR3 has 15 amino acids, counting the end cysteine and phenylalanine. The kept DNA is CDR3 alone, 45 bases in frame from the first base. Germline trimming: 7 bases from V, 4 bases from J; junction bases outside gene matches: 8. TCRbeta CDR3 regions were amplified from genomic DNA by means of the immunoSEQ Assay, a bias-controlled multiplex PCR. Per the source publication's procedure: Nucleated cell counts per sample were estimated from amplification of reference gene primers within the assay. Sequence reads were collapsed and filtered to measure the absolute abundance of every unique TCRbeta CDR3 rearrangement. For each sample, productive Simpson clonality was calculated as the square root of Simpson's diversity index over productive rearrangements. Entries here come from immuneACCESS through TCRdb and include only in-frame sequences with V and J called. Some clones fail to appear in such tables; in the studies checked, an unresolved V gene covers under half of the shortfall, and the cause of the remainder is unknown. That table is the source of V, J and clone size, and D and trimming were worked out from the DNA. The sample table holds roughly 30,000 clones, of which approximately 80% were seen once. The ten largest make up around 7% of the sample.

These data are taken from a study of blood T cell repertoires in COVID-19 (dated by TCRdb to the early 2020s). Describing the broader study: Samples from collaborators originated in the United States, Italy and Spain and spanned both the acute and convalescent phases of COVID-19. Sample metadata almost always included a de-identified subject ID, COVID-19 status, age in years and sex. Where available, HLA class I and class II types were taken from metadata supplied by the sample provider and were not determined by assay-based typing. The samples were drawn from two sources: the first 160 participants of the ongoing ImmuneRACE study, and fewer than 1,500 subjects contributed by 6 global collaborators. A freely available public database, intended as a resource for researchers studying the immune response to SARS-CoV-2, is where the repertoires were released. The material from the prospective study consisted of cDNA or gDNA derived from T cells, B-cell-depleted T cells, or PBMCs. The dataset comprised deeply sampled blood TCRbeta repertoires from subjects exposed to, actively infected with, or recovered from COVID-19.

The study at large found these results: Clinical and demographic metadata were provided uncurated, with the amount varying by source and participant.

The collaborating institutions used their own protocols to collect whole blood in K2EDTA tubes. Collaborator samples were shipped for TCRbeta analysis as frozen whole blood, isolated PBMCs, or DNA extracted from either sample type. The chain was built from TRBV2 and TRBJ2-2; 8 junctional bases match TRBD2. This clonotype originated in a woman aged 55-69 years with acute or convalescent COVID-19. The specimen was peripheral blood. The CDR3 sequence is CASTGGGAGTGELFF. DNA sequence: TGTGCCAGCACCGGGGGGGGCGCGGGCACCGGGGAGCTGTTTTTT. The entire variable domain, with the stretches around the CDR3 drawn from the reference TRBV2 and TRBJ2-2 proteins, is EPEVTQTPSHQVTQMGQEVILRCVPISNHLYFYWYRQILGQKVEFLVSFYNNEISEKSEIFDDQFSVERPDGSNFTLKIRSTKLEDSAMYFCASTGGGAGTGELFFGEGSRLTVL.